Shown below are 13 T cell receptor beta chains from a single sample sequenced in a study of human T cells and chemical hapten exposure listed by TCRdb under 2021. Libraries came from RACE. The sequencing machine was a NextSeq 500. The public reads were run again by TCRdb, first through fastp at Q25 and then through MiXCR, and only productive beta chains were kept. A single entry per CDR3 protein holds the most common genes and DNA from its merged rows. Recorded for this sample are some 380,000 distinct CDR3 sequences; around 5% of them occurred a single time. Of the sample, approximately 2.3% falls within the top ten clones. This specimen's time point label, per the study, means: patch test 1, 2 weeks after DPC sensitization. The treatment or condition label of this sample denotes: therapeutic diphenylcyclopropenone sensitization with weekly scalp DPC. The material sequenced was whole blood, taken in connection with sensitization to the hapten diphenylcyclopropenone (DPC). The receptors derive from a woman in her 50s with alopecia areata. Some clones in this sample may be carry-over from other donors' samples.

This clonotype appeared many times. The rearrangement links TRBV20-1 to TRBJ1-5; D remains unclear. Germline lookup yields CDR1 DFQATT and CDR2 SNEGSKA (reference sequence). V was pared by 0 bases and J by 5 bases, with 8 bases between. The CDR3 runs to 13 residues. CDR3 amino acids: CSARDQLYQPQHF. CDR3 bases: TGCAGTGCTAGAGATCAGCTTTATCAGCCCCAGCATTTT.

This clonotype appeared a few times. The V and J genes are TRBV7-9 and TRBJ2-7, with D possibly matching TRBD1 (6 bases). Germline CDR1 reads SEHNR; CDR2 reads FQNEAQ (reference sequence). Trimming shortened V by 7 bases and J by 7 bases, and 14 bases separated the two germline ends. CDR3 length: 12 residues. CDR3 sequence (DNA): TGTGCCAGCAACAGACAGGCCGGGGAGCAGTACTTC. Its translation is CASNRQAGEQYF. The full variable domain, completed using reference TRBV7-9 and TRBJ2-7, is DTGVSQNPRHKITKRGQNVTFRCDPISEHNRLYWYRQTLGQGPEFLTYFQNEAQLEKSRLLSDRFSAERPKGSFSTLEIQRTEQGDSAMYLCASNRQAGEQYFGPGTRLTVT.

This clonotype has a handful of counts. The chain uses TRBV20-1 and TRBJ2-3; 11 bases align to TRBD2. The CDR3 loop spans 15 amino acids. Germline V lookup: CDR1 DFQATT, CDR2 SNEGSKA (reference sequence). V was clipped by 5 bases and J by 6 bases; unmatched bases: 10. CDR3 sequence: CSASLAGGIRDTQYF. CDR3 nucleotides: TGCAGTGCTTCTCTAGCGGGGGGTATAAGGGATACGCAGTATTTT.

This clonotype was seen ten or more times. V is TRBV6-4 and J is TRBJ1-1, with TRBD1 as a possible D gene (6 bases). Between the trimmed V and J ends, which lost 6 bases and 3 bases, there was a span of 14 bases. The CDR3 contains 14 residues. Germline CDR1 reads MRHNA; CDR2 reads SNTAGT. Here the CDR3 reads CASRVDRLDTEAFF. As DNA, the CDR3 is TGTGCCAGCAGGGTTGACAGGTTGGACACTGAAGCTTTCTTT.

The chain combines TRBV28 with TRBJ2-7; 10 bases match TRBD1. The CDR3 loop spans 15 amino acids. V shed 2 bases and J 3 bases; nucleotides not matched to a gene: 4. CDR1 and CDR2 (germline): MDHEN, SYDVKM. The CDR3 DNA is TGTGCCAGCAGTTTAAGGACAGGGGGAAACTACGAGCAGTACTTC. Residues: CASSLRTGGNYEQYF.

The CDR3 sequence is CASSWGRAGTEAFF. Here the CDR3 DNA reads TGTGCCAGCAGTTGGGGCAGGGCGGGCACTGAAGCTTTCTTT. The rearrangement joins TRBV12-3 or TRBV12-4 to TRBJ1-1, with a weak D call TRBD1 (5 bases). V was shortened by 4 bases and J by 4 bases, with 13 bases between the two germline ends. The CDR3 runs to 14 residues.

This clonotype showed up many times. The chain couples TRBV5-1 to TRBJ1-2; D possibly corresponds to TRBD1 (5 bases). Germline CDR1 SGHRS, CDR2 YFSETQ. V shed 4 bases and J shed 1 base, with 17 bases lying between them. CDR3 length equals 16 residues. As DNA, the CDR3 is TGCGCCAGCAGCCAAAACGCTCCTCAGGGTAACTATGGCTACACCTTC. This codes for CASSQNAPQGNYGYTF.

This clonotype was seen repeatedly, ten times or more. The chain combines TRBV28 with TRBJ1-6; 7 nucleotides agree with TRBD1. Germline CDR1 reads MDHEN; CDR2 reads SYDVKM. The CDR3 sequence is 14 residues long. V was pared by 6 bases and J by 6 bases, with 5 bases of the junction left unmatched. CDR3 region: CASRGGQPNSPLHF. DNA of the CDR3: TGTGCCAGCAGGGGGGGACAGCCTAATTCACCCCTCCACTTT.

At least ten counts were recorded for this clonotype. The chain is built from TRBV19 and TRBJ2-3; D may be TRBD1 or TRBD2 (5 bases each). Germline loops: CDR1 LNHDA, CDR2 SQIVND (reference sequence). Deletions cut 3 bases from V and 4 bases from J, with 11 bases between. This CDR3 is built from 14 residues. Here the CDR3 reads CASSMGPRADTQYF. Written as DNA, the CDR3 is TGTGCCAGTAGTATGGGACCCAGAGCAGATACGCAGTATTTT. The full variable domain, its missing parts supplied by reference TRBV19 and TRBJ2-3, is DGGITQSPKYLFRKEGQNVTLSCEQNLNHDAMYWYRQDPGQGLRLIYYSQIVNDFQKGDIAEGYSVSREKKESFPLTVTSAQKNPTAFYLCASSMGPRADTQYFGPGTRLTVL.

The chain employs TRBV29-1 and TRBJ2-7; either TRBD1 or TRBD2 may supply D (6 bases each). The V gene lost 8 bases and the J gene lost 1 base, with 12 bases spanning the gap. Germline CDR1 SQVTM, CDR2 ANQGSEA. This CDR3 has 12 residues. This chain's CDR3 is CSCTGTSYEQYF. The CDR3 DNA sequence: TGCAGCTGTACAGGGACTTCCTACGAGCAGTACTTC.

This sequence joins TRBV7-9 and TRBJ2-5; 10 positions agree with TRBD2. In germline, CDR1 is SEHNR, CDR2 FQNEAQ (reference sequence). Trimming removed 5 bases from V and 5 bases from J; junction bases left unmatched: 17. CDR3 length: 18 amino acids. The CDR3, as DNA: TGTGCCAGCAGCAACCCGTCAGCGGGAGGGCCTGCTCGCGAGACCCAGTACTTC. This translates into CASSNPSAGGPARETQYF.

This clonotype was seen at least ten times. The chain employs TRBV12-3 or TRBV12-4 and TRBJ1-1; TRBD1 aligns across 9 bases. This CDR3 region has 15 residues. The ends lost 3 bases at V and 8 bases at J; junction bases unmatched: 10. DNA for the CDR3: TGTGCCAGCAGTTTCCCGGGACAGGGAATTTTCGAAGCTTTCTTT. This codes for CASSFPGQGIFEAFF.

This clonotype was counted ten times or more. This chain links TRBV20-1 with TRBJ2-3; 12 bases fit TRBD2. Germline lookup yields CDR1 DFQATT and CDR2 SNEGSKA (reference sequence). The V gene end was trimmed by 0 bases and the J gene end by 4 bases; junction bases not matched to a gene: 8. This CDR3 region has 17 residues. This chain's CDR3 is CSARDRLAGGWADTQYF. The CDR3 DNA follows: TGCAGTGCTAGAGATCGGCTAGCGGGGGGGTGGGCAGATACGCAGTATTTT.